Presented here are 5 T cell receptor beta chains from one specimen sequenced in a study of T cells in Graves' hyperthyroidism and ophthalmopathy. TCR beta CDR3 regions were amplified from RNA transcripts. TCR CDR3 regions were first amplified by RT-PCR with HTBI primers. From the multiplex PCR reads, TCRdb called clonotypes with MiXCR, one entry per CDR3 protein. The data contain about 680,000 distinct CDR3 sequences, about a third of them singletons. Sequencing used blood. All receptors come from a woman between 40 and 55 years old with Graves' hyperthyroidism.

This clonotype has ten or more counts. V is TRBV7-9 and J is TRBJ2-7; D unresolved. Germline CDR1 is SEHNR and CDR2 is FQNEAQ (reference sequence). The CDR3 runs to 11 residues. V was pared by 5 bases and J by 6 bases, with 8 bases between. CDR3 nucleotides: TGTGCCAGCAGCCCCTTACGCGAGCAGTACTTC. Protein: CASSPLREQYF. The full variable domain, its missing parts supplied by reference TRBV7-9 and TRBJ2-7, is DTGVSQNPRHKITKRGQNVTFRCDPISEHNRLYWYRQTLGQGPEFLTYFQNEAQLEKSRLLSDRFSAERPKGSFSTLEIQRTEQGDSAMYLCASSPLREQYFGPGTRLTVT.

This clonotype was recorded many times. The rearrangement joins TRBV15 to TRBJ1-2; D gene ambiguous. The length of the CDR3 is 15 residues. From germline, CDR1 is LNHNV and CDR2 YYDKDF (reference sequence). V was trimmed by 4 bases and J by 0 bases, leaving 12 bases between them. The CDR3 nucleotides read TGTGCCACCAGCACTTTCGGCCGAGCTAACTATGGCTACACCTTC. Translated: CATSTFGRANYGYTF.

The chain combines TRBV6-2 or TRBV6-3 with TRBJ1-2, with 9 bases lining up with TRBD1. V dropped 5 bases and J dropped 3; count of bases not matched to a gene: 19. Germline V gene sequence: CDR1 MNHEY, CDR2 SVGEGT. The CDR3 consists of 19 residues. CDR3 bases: TGTGCCAGCAGTCGCCTCGCACCGGGACAGGGATTAGTAGACTATGGCTACACCTTC. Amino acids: CASSRLAPGQGLVDYGYTF.

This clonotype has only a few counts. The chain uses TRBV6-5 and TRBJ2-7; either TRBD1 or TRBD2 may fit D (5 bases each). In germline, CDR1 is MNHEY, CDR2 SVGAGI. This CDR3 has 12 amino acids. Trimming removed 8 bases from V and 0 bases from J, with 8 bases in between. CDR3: CASGDPSYEQYF. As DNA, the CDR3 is TGTGCCAGCGGGGACCCCTCCTACGAGCAGTACTTC.

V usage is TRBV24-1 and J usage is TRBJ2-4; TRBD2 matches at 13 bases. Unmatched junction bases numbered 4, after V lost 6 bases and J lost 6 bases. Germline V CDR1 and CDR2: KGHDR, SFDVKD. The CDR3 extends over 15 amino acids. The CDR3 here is CATSPTSGGTNIQYF. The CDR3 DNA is TGTGCCACCAGTCCGACTAGCGGGGGGACAAACATTCAGTACTTC.